The clone carrying this T cell receptor beta chain was seen only once. The antigen remains undetermined. These data belong to a study of T cell responses to AZD1222 COVID-19 vaccine. About the study: Some second doses came at about 4 weeks and others at about 12 weeks; these were pooled.

General study points: Seropositive at baseline were only a handful of AZD1222 recipients. Donors were mostly white British, more females; clonal diversity possibly underestimated.

Only in-frame clones appear in the TCRdb table, and some are missing; sequencing was by immunoSEQ multiplex PCR. This table holds about 160,000 clones, about nine tenths found once. The CDR3 runs 14 residues. Germline V CDR1 and CDR2: MNHEY, SVGAGI. Trimming took 6 bases from V and 0 from J, leaving 11 bases between them. Sample: peripheral blood, taken on day 0 of AZD1222 vaccination. The source of this sequence is an adult in good health. The chain combines TRBV6-5 with TRBJ1-1, with a possible D match to TRBD1 (6 bases). CDR3 amino acids: CASSRTEVNTEAFF. The CDR3 DNA sequence: TGTGCCAGCAGCCGGACAGAGGTGAACACTGAAGCTTTCTTT.